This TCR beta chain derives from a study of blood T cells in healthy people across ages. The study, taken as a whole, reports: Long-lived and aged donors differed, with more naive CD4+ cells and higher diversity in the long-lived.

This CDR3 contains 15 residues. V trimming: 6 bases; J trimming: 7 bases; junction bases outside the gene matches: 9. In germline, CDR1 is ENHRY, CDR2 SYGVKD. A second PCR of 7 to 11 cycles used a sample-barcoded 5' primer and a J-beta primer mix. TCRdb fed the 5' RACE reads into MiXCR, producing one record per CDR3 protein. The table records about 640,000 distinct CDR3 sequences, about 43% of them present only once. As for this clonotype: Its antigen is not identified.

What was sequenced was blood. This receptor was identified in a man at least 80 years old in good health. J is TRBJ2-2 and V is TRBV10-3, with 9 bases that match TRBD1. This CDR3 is CAISSGTGLLGELFF. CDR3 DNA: TGTGCCATCAGCTCCGGGACAGGGTTGCTCGGGGAGCTGTTTTTT.